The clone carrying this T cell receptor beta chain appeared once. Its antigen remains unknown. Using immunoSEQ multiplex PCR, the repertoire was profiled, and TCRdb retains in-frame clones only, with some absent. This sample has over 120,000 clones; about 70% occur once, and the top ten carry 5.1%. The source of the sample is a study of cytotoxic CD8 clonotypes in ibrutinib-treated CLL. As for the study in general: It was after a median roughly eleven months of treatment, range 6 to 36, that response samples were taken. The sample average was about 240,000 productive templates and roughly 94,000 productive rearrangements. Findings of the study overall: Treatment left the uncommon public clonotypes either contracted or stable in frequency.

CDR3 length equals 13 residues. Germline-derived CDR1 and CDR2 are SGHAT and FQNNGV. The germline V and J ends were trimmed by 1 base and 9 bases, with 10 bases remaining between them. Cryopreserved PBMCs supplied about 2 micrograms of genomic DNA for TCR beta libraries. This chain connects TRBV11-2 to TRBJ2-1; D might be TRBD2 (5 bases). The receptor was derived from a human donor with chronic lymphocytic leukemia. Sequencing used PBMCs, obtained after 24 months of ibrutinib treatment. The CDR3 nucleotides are TGTGCCAGCAGCTTAGCGGGGATTATTGAGCAGTTCTTC. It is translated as CASSLAGIIEQFF.